These T cell receptor beta chains were read from a single sample in a study of blood T cell repertoires in COVID-19. Profiling relied on immunoSEQ multiplex PCR, and the TCRdb table lists in-frame clones only, not all of them. The sample includes 150,000 or so clones, roughly 86% seen only once; the top ten take about 7%. What was sequenced was peripheral blood. Source of these receptors: a man aged 50 to 59 with active or convalescent COVID-19. Each CDR3 is given with its conserved first and last residue. The D gene is left open where the match is weak. The size of a clone is reported for some rows only, either as once, few or many, or as a class for expanded clones.

D: NA; V: TRBV6-6; J: TRBJ1-6; size: NA; DNA: TGTGCCAGCAGTTACCCGATTACAAATTCACCCCTCCACTTT; CDR3: CASSYPITNSPLHF
D: TRBD1; V: TRBV6-1; J: TRBJ1-2; size: NA; DNA: TGTGCCAGCAGTGAAGCAAATCCAGGGACAGGGCATAACTATGGCTACACCTTC; CDR3: CASSEANPGTGHNYGYTF
D: TRBD1; V: TRBV20-1; J: TRBJ2-3; size: NA; DNA: TGCAGTGCTAGTATACAGGGGGCTGATACGCAGTATTTT; CDR3: CSASIQGADTQYF
D: NA; V: TRBV12-5; J: TRBJ1-5; size: NA; DNA: TGTGCTAGTGCGTCGCAGGAGGATAATCAGCCCCAGCATTTT; CDR3: CASASQEDNQPQHF
D: NA; V: TRBV5-1; J: TRBJ1-5; size: NA; DNA: TGCGCCAGCAGCTGGGAACCGGGGTTCAATCAGCCCCAGCATTTT; CDR3: CASSWEPGFNQPQHF
D: NA; V: TRBV28; J: TRBJ1-3; size: NA; DNA: TGTGCCAGCAGCCCACGGACTGTTGGAAACACCATATATTTT; CDR3: CASSPRTVGNTIYF
D: TRBD2; V: TRBV4-3; J: TRBJ2-7; size: NA; DNA: TGCGCCAGCAGCCCAGGACTAGCGGAAGGGAGGCAGTACTTC; CDR3: CASSPGLAEGRQYF
D: NA; V: TRBV27; J: TRBJ2-7; size: NA; DNA: TGTGCCAGCAGTCCTTCTCGATACGGACAGATCTACGAGCAGTACTTC; CDR3: CASSPSRYGQIYEQYF
D: NA; V: TRBV2; J: TRBJ2-1; size: NA; DNA: TGTGCCAGCAGTGAATCCCGAGGGGGCAATGAGCAGTTCTTC; CDR3: CASSESRGGNEQFF
D: NA; V: TRBV19; J: TRBJ2-7; size: once; DNA: TGTGCCAGTAGCGACCCGGGACTCTCCTACGAGCAGTACTTC; CDR3: CASSDPGLSYEQYF
D: NA; V: TRBV5-5; J: TRBJ1-2; size: once; DNA: TGTGCCAGCAGCTTGGTCTCGTCTGCGTATGGCTACACCTTC; CDR3: CASSLVSSAYGYTF
D: TRBD1; V: TRBV19; J: TRBJ2-5; size: NA; DNA: TGTGCCAGTAGTATAATGGGACAGAAAGAGACCCAGTACTTC; CDR3: CASSIMGQKETQYF
D: NA; V: TRBV27; J: TRBJ1-6; size: NA; DNA: TGTGCCAGCAGACGAGGGGGGGATTCACCCCTCCACTTT; CDR3: CASRRGGDSPLHF
D: NA; V: TRBV27; J: TRBJ2-2; size: NA; DNA: TGTGCCAGCACCTCGAGAGGGGAGCTGTTTTTT; CDR3: CASTSRGELFF
D: NA; V: TRBV6-1; J: TRBJ1-2; size: NA; DNA: TGTGCCAGCAGTGATCAGGCCCTTGCTAACTATGGCTACACCTTC; CDR3: CASSDQALANYGYTF
D: TRBD2; V: TRBV4-2; J: TRBJ2-5; size: NA; DNA: TGTGCCAGCAGCCAAGACAAGGCGGGGGGGCGCGAGACCCAGTACTTC; CDR3: CASSQDKAGGRETQYF
D: TRBD2; V: TRBV28; J: TRBJ2-1; size: NA; DNA: TGTGCCAGCAGAAAACCGGGACTAGCGAGCCTACCCGACAATGAGCAGTTCTTC; CDR3: CASRKPGLASLPDNEQFF
D: NA; V: TRBV7-9; J: TRBJ1-1; size: NA; DNA: TGTGCCAGCGGAGGTTTAATCGGGCGCGATTCTGAAGCTTTCTTT; CDR3: CASGGLIGRDSEAFF
D: TRBD1; V: TRBV25-1; J: TRBJ1-2; size: NA; DNA: TGTGCCAGCAGTGCCACAGGGGGCCCGAACTATGGCTACACCTTC; CDR3: CASSATGGPNYGYTF
D: TRBD2; V: TRBV5-4; J: TRBJ2-3; size: once; DNA: TGTGCCAGCAGCGCGGGACTAGCGGGAGTGGCAGATACGCAGTATTTT; CDR3: CASSAGLAGVADTQYF
D: TRBD1; V: TRBV2; J: TRBJ1-4; size: NA; DNA: TGTGCCAGCGGGACAGGGAGTCGTGAAAAACTGTTTTTT; CDR3: CASGTGSREKLFF
D: TRBD2; V: TRBV5-4; J: TRBJ2-3; size: NA; DNA: TGTGCCAGCAGCTCGTTGACTAGCGGGAGTGTAGATACGCAGTATTTT; CDR3: CASSSLTSGSVDTQYF
D: TRBD1; V: TRBV2; J: TRBJ1-1; size: NA; DNA: TGTGCCAGCAGAAGTACAGGGGAGGCGGCAGCTTTCTTT; CDR3: CASRSTGEAAAFF
D: TRBD1; V: TRBV6-5; J: TRBJ1-2; size: NA; DNA: TGTGCCAGCAGTTCCCATGGACAGGGTGGTGGCTACACCTTC; CDR3: CASSSHGQGGGYTF
D: NA; V: TRBV5-1; J: TRBJ1-1; size: NA; DNA: TGCGCCAGCAGCTTGGAGGGCGAGGGCACTGAAGCTTTCTTT; CDR3: CASSLEGEGTEAFF
D: NA; V: TRBV25-1; J: TRBJ2-7; size: NA; DNA: TGTGCCAGCACTTCCCTCTACGAGCAGTACTTC; CDR3: CASTSLYEQYF
D: TRBD1; V: TRBV6-5; J: TRBJ1-2; size: once; DNA: TGTGCCAGCAAAAAGATGACAGGGTCTAACTATGGCTACACCTTC; CDR3: CASKKMTGSNYGYTF
D: TRBD1; V: TRBV30; J: TRBJ2-7; size: few; DNA: TGTGCCTCGAGCCAGGGGGATGTCTACGAGCAGTACTTC; CDR3: CASSQGDVYEQYF
D: NA; V: TRBV6-5; J: TRBJ1-1; size: NA; DNA: TGTGCCAGCACTCAAGGGGGGGATAAAGCTTTCTTT; CDR3: CASTQGGDKAFF
D: TRBD1; V: TRBV10-1; J: TRBJ1-5; size: NA; DNA: TGCGCCCCCGACGCCAGGGGGTGCAATCAGCCCCAGCATTTT; CDR3: CAPDARGCNQPQHF
D: TRBD2; V: TRBV30; J: TRBJ2-1; size: NA; DNA: TGTGCCTGGAGTGGGGGGACTAGCGGGAGACATCTCCAGGATGAGCAGTTCTTC; CDR3: CAWSGGTSGRHLQDEQFF
D: NA; V: TRBV4-3; J: TRBJ1-3; size: once; DNA: TGCGCCAGCAGCCAAGATCCACAGGGCACGGACACCATATATTTT; CDR3: CASSQDPQGTDTIYF
D: NA; V: TRBV2; J: TRBJ2-3; size: few; DNA: TGTGCCAGCAGTGGGAGCAGGGGTATGTACGATACGCAGTATTTT; CDR3: CASSGSRGMYDTQYF
D: NA; V: TRBV28; J: TRBJ1-1; size: NA; DNA: TGTGCCAGCAGTTCTGCTACCTTAGAAGGGAGTGAAGCTTTCTTT; CDR3: CASSSATLEGSEAFF
D: NA; V: TRBV3-1/TRBV3-2; J: TRBJ1-1; size: few; DNA: TGTGCCAGCAGCCCGTGGACTGAGAACACTGAAGCTTTCTTT; CDR3: CASSPWTENTEAFF
D: TRBD2; V: TRBV30; J: TRBJ2-1; size: NA; DNA: TGTGCCTGGAGACTGGCGGGAGGTTCCTACAATGAGCAGTTCTTC; CDR3: CAWRLAGGSYNEQFF
D: TRBD1; V: TRBV6-5; J: TRBJ1-2; size: NA; DNA: TGTGCCAGCAGTTCGACAGGGAGTGGCTACACCTTC; CDR3: CASSSTGSGYTF
D: TRBD1; V: TRBV25-1; J: TRBJ1-1; size: NA; DNA: TGTGCCAGCAGTCCATCTAGGGGGCTTGGGACTGAAGCTTTCTTT; CDR3: CASSPSRGLGTEAFF
D: NA; V: TRBV4-1; J: TRBJ1-3; size: NA; DNA: TGCGCCAGCAGCCAAGAGGGGGGGGGTGGAAACACCATATATTTT; CDR3: CASSQEGGGGNTIYF
D: NA; V: TRBV7-8; J: TRBJ2-1; size: NA; DNA: TGTGCCAGCAGCTTAGAAGGCAGGTCCTACAATGAGCAGTTCTTC; CDR3: CASSLEGRSYNEQFF
D: TRBD2; V: TRBV3-1/TRBV3-2; J: TRBJ2-1; size: NA; DNA: TGTGCCAGCAGCCAACCAAGCGGGGGTAGGAATGAGCAGTTCTTC; CDR3: CASSQPSGGRNEQFF
D: TRBD1; V: TRBV9; J: TRBJ1-6; size: few; DNA: TGTGCCAGCAGCGCTACTGGACAGGGGTCCTATAATTCACCCCTCCACTTT; CDR3: CASSATGQGSYNSPLHF
D: NA; V: TRBV13; J: TRBJ1-3; size: once; DNA: TGTGCCAGCAGCGGGGGAGCGGGGGCTCGTGGAAACACCATATATTTT; CDR3: CASSGGAGARGNTIYF